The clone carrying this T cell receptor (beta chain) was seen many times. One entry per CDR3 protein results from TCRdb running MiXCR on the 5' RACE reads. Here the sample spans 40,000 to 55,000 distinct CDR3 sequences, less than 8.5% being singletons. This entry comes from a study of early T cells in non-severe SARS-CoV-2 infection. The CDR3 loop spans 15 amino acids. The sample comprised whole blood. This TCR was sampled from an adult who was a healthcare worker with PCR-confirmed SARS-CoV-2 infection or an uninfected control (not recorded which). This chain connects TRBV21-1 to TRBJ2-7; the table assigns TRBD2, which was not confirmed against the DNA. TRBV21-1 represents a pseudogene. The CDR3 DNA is TGTGCCAGCAGCAAGTGGAGGGCCCCCTCCTACGAGCAGTACTTC. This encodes CASSKWRAPSYEQYF.